What follows is one TCR beta chain and its context. Trimming took 0 bases from V and 10 from J; bases not matched to a gene: 7. Germline CDR1 SGHRS, CDR2 YFSETQ. This CDR3 has 14 residues. The sample comes from a study of PD-L1 blockade in urothelial cancer. TCRdb's copy holds only in-frame clones and misses some; the assay was immunoSEQ multiplex PCR. Here the sample spans about 52,000 clones, about 80% being singletons. This clonotype originated in a man aged 35-49 years with urothelial cancer. The chain recombines TRBV5-1 with TRBJ2-7, with TRBD2 identical over 10 bases. The input for sequencing was PBMCs, taken around atezolizumab (anti-PD-L1) treatment. The CDR3 coding sequence is TGCGCCAGCAGCTTGGATTCGGCTAGCGGGAGACAGTACTTC. Protein: CASSLDSASGRQYF.